The 32 T cell receptor beta chains below were found in one sample sequenced in a study of T cell repertoires in cytomegalovirus infection. TCRdb re-analysed the reads in MiXCR, keeping a single row per CDR3 protein. The sample has around 320,000 distinct CDR3 sequences, 8% to 10% seen once. Sequencing input: PBMCs. The receptors were sampled from a human donor in good health (CMV status not recorded). Some clones in this sample may be carry-over from other donors' samples.

This clonotype has ten or more counts. The chain links TRBV14 to TRBJ2-1, with D perhaps matching TRBD1 (6 bases). Trimming pared 4 bases from V and 0 bases from J, leaving 10 bases between. The CDR3 is 15 residues long. Germline V gene data show CDR1 as SGHDN and CDR2 as FVKESK. CDR3 amino acids: CASSRGHGSYNEQFF. The CDR3 DNA follows: TGTGCCAGCAGCCGGGGACATGGCTCCTACAATGAGCAGTTCTTC. Full variable domain (missing parts from reference TRBV14 and TRBJ2-1): EAGVTQFPSHSVIEKGQTVTLRCDPISGHDNLYWYRRVMGKEIKFLLHFVKESKQDESGMPNNRFLAERTGGTYSTLKVQPAELEDSGVYFCASSRGHGSYNEQFFGPGTRLTVL.

In its sample, this clonotype was seen many times. This rearrangement joins TRBV7-2 to TRBJ1-1; TRBD1 matches at 9 bases. Germline-derived CDR1 and CDR2 are SGHTA and FQGNSA. J was trimmed by 4 bases and V by 5 bases; bases with no gene match: 5. This CDR3 spans 14 amino acids. Written as DNA, the CDR3 is TGTGCCAGCAGCCCACGGACAGGGGTCACTGAAGCTTTCTTT. Translation gives CASSPRTGVTEAFF. Combining the CDR3 with reference TRBV7-2 and TRBJ1-1 gives the whole variable domain GAGVSQSPSNKVTEKGKDVELRCDPISGHTALYWYRQSLGQGLEFLIYFQGNSAPDKSGLPSDRFSAERTGGSVSTLTIQRTQQEDSAVYLCASSPRTGVTEAFFGQGTRLTVV.

At least ten counts were recorded for this clonotype. The chain joins TRBV7-2 to TRBJ2-7; 9 nucleotides line up with TRBD2. CDR1 is SGHTA and CDR2 is FQGNSA in the germline V gene. The trim removed 1 base at V and 5 bases at J, leaving 6 bases unmatched. This CDR3 region has 15 residues. CDR3 in amino acids: CASSLGTSETHEQYF. The CDR3 DNA reads as TGTGCCAGCAGCTTAGGGACTAGCGAAACCCACGAGCAGTACTTC.

The V and J genes are TRBV20-1 and TRBJ1-1; D is undetermined. The CDR3 is 15 residues long. Per the germline V gene, CDR1 is DFQATT and CDR2 is SNEGSKA (reference sequence). With 0 bases removed from V and 2 bases from J, the gap between germline ends came to 13 bases. The CDR3 DNA follows: TGCAGTGCTAGAGATTGGCTGGGAAATAACACTGAAGCTTTCTTT. Amino acid sequence: CSARDWLGNNTEAFF.

There are a few counts of this clonotype. The chain carries TRBV4-3 and TRBJ2-7; D is uncertain. Germline-derived CDR1 and CDR2 are LGHNA and YSLEER. The V end was cut by 0 bases, the J end by 7 bases, with 16 bases between. The CDR3 loop spans 15 amino acids. The DNA of the CDR3 is TGCGCCAGCAGCCAAGATCATGACCCCAGGCAGGAGCAGTACTTC. Translation: CASSQDHDPRQEQYF.

This clonotype was recorded a few times. The chain links TRBV18 to TRBJ2-7; D gene ambiguous. V was clipped by 3 bases and J by 3 bases, with 12 bases between them. The CDR3 covers 14 residues. Germline CDR1 is KGHSH and CDR2 is LQKENI. In DNA, the CDR3 is TGTGCCAGCTCACCCGTCAGTTATAGCTACGAGCAGTACTTC. This sequence encodes CASSPVSYSYEQYF.

As regards this clonotype: A read error is possible here, since a much larger clone lies one base away. The chain carries TRBV20-1 and TRBJ2-7; 8 positions agree with TRBD2. CDR1 and CDR2 (germline): DFQATT, SNEGSKA (reference sequence). V dropped 6 bases and J dropped 0; count of bases not matched to a gene: 10. CDR3 size: 15 residues. CDR3 region: CSARRLARGSYEQYF. Here the CDR3 DNA reads TGCAGTGCGAGAAGACTAGCGAGGGGCTCCTACGAGCAGTACTTC.

This chain links TRBV6-2 or TRBV6-3 with TRBJ2-5, with D tentatively TRBD1 (5 bases). There are 15 residues in the CDR3. Trimming left V 2 bases short and J 1 base short, with 11 bases between. Germline CDR1 is MNHEY and CDR2 is SVGEGT. CDR3 in DNA: TGTGCCAGCAGTTACGTGACAGACCTCCAAGAGACCCAGTACTTC. It yields the protein CASSYVTDLQETQYF.

This clonotype came up many times. The genes are TRBV7-2 and TRBJ2-1; D unresolved. The germline CDR1 and CDR2 sequences are SGHTA and FQGNSA. The CDR3 extends over 13 amino acids. The V and J ends lost 4 bases and 7 bases respectively, with 11 bases between them. The CDR3 spells CASSSLLNNEQFF. The CDR3 DNA sequence: TGTGCCAGCAGCTCGCTACTAAATAATGAGCAGTTCTTC.

This clonotype was seen ten or more times. This rearrangement joins TRBV7-2 to TRBJ1-1; D not certain. Germline V gives CDR1 SGHTA, CDR2 FQGNSA. CDR3 length: 12 amino acids. V was pared by 11 bases and J by 1 base, with 11 bases between. The CDR3 coding sequence is TGTGCCGGCGGGGATCGGAACACTGAAGCTTTCTTT. Its translation is CAGGDRNTEAFF.

This chain connects TRBV20-1 to TRBJ2-7; D may be TRBD1 (6 bases). Germline CDR1 DFQATT, CDR2 SNEGSKA (reference sequence). The CDR3 has 16 amino acids. V was cut by 2 bases and J by 3 bases, with 20 bases left in between. This chain's CDR3 is CSARSRDTMWSYEQYF. The CDR3 coding sequence is TGCAGTGCTAGATCCCGGGACACCATGTGGAGCTACGAGCAGTACTTC.

This clonotype was detected a few times. The rearrangement joins TRBV7-9 to TRBJ2-5; no clear D gene. This CDR3 has 15 amino acids. With 1 base removed from V and 2 bases from J, the gap between germline ends came to 11 bases. The V gene's germline CDR1 is SEHNR and CDR2 FQNEAQ (reference sequence). The CDR3 loop is CASSLDGRDQETQYF. In DNA, the CDR3 is TGTGCCAGCAGCTTAGACGGCCGAGATCAAGAGACCCAGTACTTC.

This sequence joins TRBV7-2 and TRBJ2-1, with 7 nucleotides matching TRBD2. The CDR3 is 15 residues long. V shed 1 base, J shed 5 bases, and the junction held 5 bases outside the gene matches. CDR1 is SGHTA and CDR2 is FQGNSA in the germline V gene. Written as DNA, the CDR3 is TGTGCCAGCAGCTTAGTCGGCGGGAGTGACAATGAGCAGTTCTTC. Protein: CASSLVGGSDNEQFF. Filled out from reference TRBV7-2 and TRBJ2-1, the complete variable domain reads GAGVSQSPSNKVTEKGKDVELRCDPISGHTALYWYRQSLGQGLEFLIYFQGNSAPDKSGLPSDRFSAERTGGSVSTLTIQRTQQEDSAVYLCASSLVGGSDNEQFFGPGTRLTVL.

The V and J genes are TRBV20-1 and TRBJ2-7, with 12 bases aligning to TRBD2. Germline V gene lookup returns CDR1 DFQATT and CDR2 SNEGSKA (reference sequence). Germline trimming cut 4 bases from V and 6 bases from J; bases unmatched to any gene: 10. CDR3 length: 15 residues. The CDR3 DNA reads as TGCAGTGCTACCGGGACTAGCGGGTCGTCGTTCGAGCAGTACTTC. Encoded protein: CSATGTSGSSFEQYF.

This clonotype has ten or more counts. Because the CDR3 is missing its conserved closing phenylalanine or tryptophan, this is likely a read error. It is unclear where the CDR3 begins or ends on the DNA, so no DNA is shown, and the CDR3 is as TCRdb lists it. V usage is TRBV7-2 and J usage is TRBJ1-4. The length of the CDR3 is 11 amino acids, counting both ends. Looked up from germline, CDR1 is SGHTA and CDR2 is FQGNSA. The CDR3: CASSLRGTALR.

The V and J genes are TRBV2 and TRBJ2-3; possibly TRBD2 for D (5 bases). The V gene lost 4 bases and the J gene lost 1 base, with 12 bases spanning the gap. CDR1 is SNHLY, CDR2 FYNNEI, per germline. CDR3 length: 15 residues. CDR3 coding DNA: TGTGCCAGCAGTGGTGAGGGAGTGGGCACAGATACGCAGTATTTT. Translated, it gives CASSGEGVGTDTQYF.

The table lists this clonotype with many counts. The V gene is TRBV11-1, the J gene TRBJ2-6; 7 nucleotides agree with TRBD1. The CDR3 totals 17 residues. Per germline, CDR1 SGHAT and CDR2 FQDESV (reference sequence). V lost 7 bases to trimming and J lost 1 base; unmatched junction nucleotides: 10. CDR3 coding DNA: TGTGCCAGCACCCCAGGGGGACGCGGTTCTGGGGCCAACGTCCTGACTTTC. It yields the protein CASTPGGRGSGANVLTF.

The chain links TRBV11-1 to TRBJ2-2, with a possible D match to TRBD1 (5 bases). CDR3 size: 13 residues. The V end was cut by 9 bases, the J end by 4 bases, with 12 bases between. The V gene's germline CDR1 is SGHAT and CDR2 FQDESV (reference sequence). CDR3 sequence reads: CASTDSATGELFF. CDR3 nucleotides: TGTGCCAGTACCGACAGTGCCACCGGGGAGCTGTTTTTT.

This clonotype was detected a few times. CDR3 protein: CASSLGHNEQFF. CDR3 DNA: TGTGCCAGCAGTTTAGGACACAATGAGCAGTTCTTC. The J gene is TRBJ2-1, the V gene TRBV12-3 or TRBV12-4; D not certain. V lost 1 base and J 5 bases, leaving 3 bases between the germline ends. The CDR3 extends over 12 amino acids.

Worth noting for this clonotype: A much bigger clone sits one base away, suggesting this may be a read error. The chain couples TRBV19 to TRBJ1-1; D not resolved. The germline V gene encodes CDR1 LNHDA and CDR2 SQIVND (reference sequence). The V end lost 10 bases, the J end lost 4 bases, and 22 bases lay between the germline ends. CDR3 length: 15 residues. CDR3 in DNA: TGTGCCAATAGGAATTCGGGCTCCACGGGCACTGAAGCTTTCTTT. Protein: CANRNSGSTGTEAFF.

Ten or more counts support this clonotype. The genes are TRBV7-2 and TRBJ1-2, with D uncertain. V lost 1 base and J lost 5, with 11 bases in between. Germline V gene data show CDR1 as SGHTA and CDR2 as FQGNSA. The CDR3 loop spans 14 amino acids. CDR3: CASSLGIGSYGYTF. The CDR3 bases are TGTGCCAGCAGCTTAGGAATAGGATCATATGGCTACACCTTC. The full variable domain, with the rest looked up from reference TRBV7-2 and TRBJ1-2, is GAGVSQSPSNKVTEKGKDVELRCDPISGHTALYWYRQSLGQGLEFLIYFQGNSAPDKSGLPSDRFSAERTGGSVSTLTIQRTQQEDSAVYLCASSLGIGSYGYTFGSGTRLTVV.

This clonotype was recorded at least ten times. The V call is TRBV7-2, the J call TRBJ2-5, with 12 nucleotides matching TRBD2. Germline V CDR1 and CDR2: SGHTA, FQGNSA. Trimming took 7 bases from V and 4 from J; bases not matched to a gene: 16. The CDR3 is 18 amino acids. The CDR3 protein is CASTQLTSGGIRGETQYF. CDR3 sequence (DNA): TGTGCCAGCACCCAACTGACTAGCGGGGGCATACGTGGAGAGACCCAGTACTTC.

This clonotype was detected ten times or more. V and J are TRBV7-2 and TRBJ1-6; D gene uncertain. There are 14 residues in the CDR3. V was pared by 4 bases and J by 10 bases, with 14 bases between. Germline values: CDR1 SGHTA, CDR2 FQGNSA. CDR3 bases: TGTGCCAGCAGCTCCCGGGCCCAGCAGTCACCCCTCCACTTT. Translating gives CASSSRAQQSPLHF. The entire variable domain, with the rest obtained from reference TRBV7-2 and TRBJ1-6, is as follows: GAGVSQSPSNKVTEKGKDVELRCDPISGHTALYWYRQSLGQGLEFLIYFQGNSAPDKSGLPSDRFSAERTGGSVSTLTIQRTQQEDSAVYLCASSSRAQQSPLHFGNGTRLTVT.

This clonotype was recorded a few times. The chain joins TRBV28 to TRBJ1-1; TRBD1 is a possible D gene (5 bases). Looked up from germline, CDR1 is MDHEN and CDR2 is SYDVKM. The CDR3 extends over 15 amino acids. Trimming pared 2 bases from V and 4 bases from J, leaving 14 bases between. The CDR3 DNA is TGTGCCAGCAGTTTAGTAACTGCCAGGGCCACTGAAGCTTTCTTT. Encoded protein: CASSLVTARATEAFF.

The rearrangement uses TRBV6-5 and TRBJ1-5, with D possibly matching TRBD1 (5 bases). Trimming stripped 0 bases from V and 9 bases from J, with 12 bases between. Looked up from germline, CDR1 is MNHEY and CDR2 is SVGAGI. The CDR3 consists of 14 residues. For the CDR3, the DNA is TGTGCCAGCAGTTACTCTGGGGAGGGGCCGCCCCAGCATTTT. It codes for CASSYSGEGPPQHF.

This clonotype appeared a few times. This sequence joins TRBV28 and TRBJ2-7; 7 nucleotides align to TRBD1. The CDR3 is 15 residues long. Germline loops: CDR1 MDHEN, CDR2 SYDVKM. Trimming took 4 bases from V and 3 from J; bases not matched to a gene: 9. The CDR3 DNA is TGTGCCAGCAGTTCCACAGGGGCCACGAGCTACGAGCAGTACTTC. This sequence encodes CASSSTGATSYEQYF.

This clonotype was recorded a few times. The chain recombines TRBV29-1 with TRBJ2-2; a possible D gene is TRBD1 (5 bases). Trimming shortened V by 3 bases and J by 0 bases, and 8 bases separated the two germline ends. Germline CDR1 SQVTM, CDR2 ANQGSEA. This CDR3 has 14 amino acids. The CDR3 DNA sequence: TGCAGCGTTGACAGGGTTTCGAACACCGGGGAGCTGTTTTTT. Its protein is CSVDRVSNTGELFF.

This clonotype was observed a few times. This sequence joins TRBV20-1 and TRBJ2-7; 9 bases are a match to TRBD2. V shed 3 bases, J shed 0 bases, and the junction held 6 bases outside the gene matches. Germline loops: CDR1 DFQATT, CDR2 SNEGSKA (reference sequence). The CDR3 covers 15 residues. As DNA, the CDR3 is TGCAGTGCTAGCGGTAGCGGGAGCCACTCCTACGAGCAGTACTTC. Amino acids: CSASGSGSHSYEQYF.

This clonotype was counted only a few times. CDR3 nucleotide sequence: TGTGCCAGCAGCCCTGAGAGACTAGCGGGGGAGTACAATGAGCAGTTCTTC. This sequence encodes CASSPERLAGEYNEQFF. The chain couples TRBV7-2 to TRBJ2-1, with 12 nucleotides matching TRBD2. CDR3 length: 17 residues. Germline-derived CDR1 and CDR2 are SGHTA and FQGNSA. Trimming took 5 bases from V and 4 from J; bases not matched to a gene: 9. The full variable domain, with the rest looked up from reference TRBV7-2 and TRBJ2-1, is GAGVSQSPSNKVTEKGKDVELRCDPISGHTALYWYRQSLGQGLEFLIYFQGNSAPDKSGLPSDRFSAERTGGSVSTLTIQRTQQEDSAVYLCASSPERLAGEYNEQFFGPGTRLTVL.

This clonotype was recorded at least ten times. The CDR3 sequence is CASSLGTSGRAHRDEQFF. CDR3 coding DNA: TGTGCCAGCAGCTTAGGGACTAGCGGGAGGGCGCATCGGGATGAGCAGTTCTTC. The chain is built from TRBV11-3 and TRBJ2-1, with 15 bases matching TRBD2. This CDR3 is 18 amino acids long. Unmatched junction bases numbered 9, after V lost 1 base and J lost 8 bases. CDR1 SGHNT and CDR2 YENEEA come from the germline V gene.

There are a few counts of this clonotype. The rearrangement uses TRBV7-2 and TRBJ1-1; D ambiguous. CDR1 and CDR2 (germline): SGHTA, FQGNSA. The length of the CDR3 is 13 residues. The ends were cut back, 6 bases at V and 0 bases at J, with 8 bases in the middle. CDR3 nucleotide sequence: TGTGCCAGCAGGGTGATTATGAACACTGAAGCTTTCTTT. This encodes CASRVIMNTEAFF.

In its sample, this clonotype was seen many times. The V call is TRBV7-2, the J call TRBJ2-1, with D perhaps matching TRBD2 (6 bases). CDR3 length: 16 residues. CDR1 is SGHTA, CDR2 FQGNSA, per germline. Trimming shortened V by 1 base and J by 5 bases, and 15 bases separated the two germline ends. The CDR3 here is CASSLGIGLRDNEQFF. Here the CDR3 DNA reads TGTGCCAGCAGCTTAGGGATCGGACTAAGGGACAATGAGCAGTTCTTC.